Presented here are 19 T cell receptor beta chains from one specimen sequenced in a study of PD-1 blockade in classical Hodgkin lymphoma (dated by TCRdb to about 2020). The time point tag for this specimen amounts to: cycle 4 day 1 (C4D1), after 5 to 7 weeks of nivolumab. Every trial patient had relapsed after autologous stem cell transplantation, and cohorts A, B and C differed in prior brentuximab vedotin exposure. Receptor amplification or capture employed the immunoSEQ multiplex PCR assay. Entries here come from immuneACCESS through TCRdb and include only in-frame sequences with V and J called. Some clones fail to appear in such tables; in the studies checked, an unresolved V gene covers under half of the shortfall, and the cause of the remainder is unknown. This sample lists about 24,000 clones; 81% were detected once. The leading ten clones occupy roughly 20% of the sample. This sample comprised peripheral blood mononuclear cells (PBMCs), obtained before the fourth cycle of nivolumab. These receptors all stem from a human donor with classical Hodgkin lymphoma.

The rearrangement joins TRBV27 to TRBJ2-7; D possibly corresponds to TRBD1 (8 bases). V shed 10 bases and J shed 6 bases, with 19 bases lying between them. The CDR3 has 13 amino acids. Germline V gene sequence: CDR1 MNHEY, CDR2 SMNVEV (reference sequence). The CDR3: CAIRGAGGLEQYF. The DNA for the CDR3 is TGTGCCATCCGGGGGGCAGGGGGCCTCGAGCAGTACTTC.

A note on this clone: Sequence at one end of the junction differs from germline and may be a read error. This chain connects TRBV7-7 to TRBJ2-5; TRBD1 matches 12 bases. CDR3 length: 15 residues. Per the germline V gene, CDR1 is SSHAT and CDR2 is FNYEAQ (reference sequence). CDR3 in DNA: TGTGCTAGCAGCTTAGGGGACAGGGGGCTTGAGACCCAGTACTTC. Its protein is CASSLGDRGLETQYF.

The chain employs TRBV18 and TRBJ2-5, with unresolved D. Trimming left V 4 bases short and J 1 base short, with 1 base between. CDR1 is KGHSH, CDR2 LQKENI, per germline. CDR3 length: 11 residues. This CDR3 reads CASSLQETQYF. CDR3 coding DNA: TGTGCCAGCTCACTCCAAGAGACCCAGTACTTC.

CDR3 sequence reads: CASSQGLGGPAHEQYF. The CDR3 DNA sequence: TGTGCCAGCAGCCAAGGGCTGGGGGGGCCTGCCCACGAGCAGTACTTC. The chain recombines TRBV4-2 with TRBJ2-7; tentative D call: TRBD2 (7 bases). This CDR3 contains 16 residues. Trimming left V 1 base short and J 5 bases short, with 18 bases between. CDR1 LGHNA and CDR2 YNFKEQ come from the germline V gene.

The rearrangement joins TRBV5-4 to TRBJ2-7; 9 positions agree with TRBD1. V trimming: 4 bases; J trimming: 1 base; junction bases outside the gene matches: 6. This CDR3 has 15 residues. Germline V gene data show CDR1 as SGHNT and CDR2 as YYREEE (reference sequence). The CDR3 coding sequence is TGTGCCAGCAGCATCCGGGACAGGGCTTCCTACGAGCAGTACTTC. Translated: CASSIRDRASYEQYF.

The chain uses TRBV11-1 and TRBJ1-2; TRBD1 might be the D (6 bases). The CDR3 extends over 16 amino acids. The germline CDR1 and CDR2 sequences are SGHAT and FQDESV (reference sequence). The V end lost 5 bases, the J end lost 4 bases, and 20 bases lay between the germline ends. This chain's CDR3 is CASSPNLGVDSYGYTF. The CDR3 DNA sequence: TGTGCCAGCAGCCCTAACTTGGGAGTGGACAGCTATGGCTACACCTTC.

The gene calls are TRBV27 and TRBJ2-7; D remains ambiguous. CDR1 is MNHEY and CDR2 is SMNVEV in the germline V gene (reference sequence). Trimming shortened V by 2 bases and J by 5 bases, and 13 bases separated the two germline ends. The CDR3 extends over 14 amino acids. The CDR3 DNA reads TGTGCCAGCAGTTTAGTATCCCTCCCGCACGAGCAGTACTTC. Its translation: CASSLVSLPHEQYF.

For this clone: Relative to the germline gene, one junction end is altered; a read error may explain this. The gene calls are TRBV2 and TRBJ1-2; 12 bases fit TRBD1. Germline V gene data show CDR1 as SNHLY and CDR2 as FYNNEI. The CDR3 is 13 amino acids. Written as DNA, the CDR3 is TGTGCCAGCAGGGAAGGGACAGGGGGCGGCTACACCTTC. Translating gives CASREGTGGGYTF.

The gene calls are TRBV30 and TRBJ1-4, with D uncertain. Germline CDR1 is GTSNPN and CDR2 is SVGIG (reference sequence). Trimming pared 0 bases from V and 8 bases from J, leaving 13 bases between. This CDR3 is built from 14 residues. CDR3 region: CAWSVLLGEEKLFF. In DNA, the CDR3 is TGTGCCTGGAGTGTACTTTTGGGCGAAGAAAAACTGTTTTTT.

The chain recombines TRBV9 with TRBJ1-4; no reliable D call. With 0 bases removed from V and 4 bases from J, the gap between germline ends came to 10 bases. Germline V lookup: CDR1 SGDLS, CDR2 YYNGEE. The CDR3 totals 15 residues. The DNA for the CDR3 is TGTGCCAGCAGCGTAGTAGGGAGAGATAATGAAAAACTGTTTTTT. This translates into CASSVVGRDNEKLFF.

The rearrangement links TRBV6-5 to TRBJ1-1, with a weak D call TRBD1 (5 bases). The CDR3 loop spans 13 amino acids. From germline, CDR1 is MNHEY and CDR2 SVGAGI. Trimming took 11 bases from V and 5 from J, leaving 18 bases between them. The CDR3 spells CASHGTRMTEAFF. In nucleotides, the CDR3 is TGTGCCTCCCATGGGACTCGGATGACTGAAGCTTTCTTT.

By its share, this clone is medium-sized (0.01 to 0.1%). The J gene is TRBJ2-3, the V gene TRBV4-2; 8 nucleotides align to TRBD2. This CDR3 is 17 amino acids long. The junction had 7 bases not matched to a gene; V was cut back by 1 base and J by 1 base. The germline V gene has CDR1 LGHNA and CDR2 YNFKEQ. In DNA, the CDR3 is TGTGCCAGCAGCCAAGGAACGGGGCGGGGGGGCACAGATACGCAGTATTTT. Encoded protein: CASSQGTGRGGTDTQYF.

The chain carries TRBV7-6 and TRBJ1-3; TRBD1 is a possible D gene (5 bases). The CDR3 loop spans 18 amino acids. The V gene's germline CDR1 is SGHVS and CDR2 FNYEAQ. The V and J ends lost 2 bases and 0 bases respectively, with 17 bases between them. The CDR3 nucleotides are TGTGCCAGCAGCTTACGGGGTGGAAACAGGTTCTCTGGAAACACCATATATTTT. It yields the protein CASSLRGGNRFSGNTIYF.

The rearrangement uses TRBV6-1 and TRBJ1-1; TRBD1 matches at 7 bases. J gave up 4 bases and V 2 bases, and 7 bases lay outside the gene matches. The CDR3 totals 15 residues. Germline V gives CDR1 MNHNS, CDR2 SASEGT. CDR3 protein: CASSERAGGSTEAFF. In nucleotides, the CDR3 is TGTGCCAGCAGTGAACGGGCAGGGGGGAGCACTGAAGCTTTCTTT.

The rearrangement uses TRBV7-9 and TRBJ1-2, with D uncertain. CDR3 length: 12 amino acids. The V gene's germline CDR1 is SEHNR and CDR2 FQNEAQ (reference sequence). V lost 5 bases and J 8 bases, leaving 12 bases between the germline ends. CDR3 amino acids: CASSPLSIGYTF. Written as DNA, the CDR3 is TGTGCCAGCAGCCCCCTCTCGATCGGCTACACCTTC.

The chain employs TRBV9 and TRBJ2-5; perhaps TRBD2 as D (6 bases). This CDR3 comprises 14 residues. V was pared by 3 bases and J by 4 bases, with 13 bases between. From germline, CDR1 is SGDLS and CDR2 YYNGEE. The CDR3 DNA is TGTGCCAGCAGCGGGAGGGACTCGGGAGAGACCCAGTACTTC. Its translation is CASSGRDSGETQYF.

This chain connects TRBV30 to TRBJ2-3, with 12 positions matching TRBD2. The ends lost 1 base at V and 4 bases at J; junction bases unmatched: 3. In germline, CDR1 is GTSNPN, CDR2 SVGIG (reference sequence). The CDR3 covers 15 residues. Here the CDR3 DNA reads TGTGCCTGGAGTGGGACTAGCGGGATGTCAGATACGCAGTATTTT. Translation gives CAWSGTSGMSDTQYF. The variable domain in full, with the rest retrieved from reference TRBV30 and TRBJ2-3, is SQTIHQWPATLVQPVGSPLSLECTVEGTSNPNLYWYRQAAGRGLQLLFYSVGIGQISSEVPQNLSASRPQDRQFILSSKKLLLSDSGFYLCAWSGTSGMSDTQYFGPGTRLTVL.

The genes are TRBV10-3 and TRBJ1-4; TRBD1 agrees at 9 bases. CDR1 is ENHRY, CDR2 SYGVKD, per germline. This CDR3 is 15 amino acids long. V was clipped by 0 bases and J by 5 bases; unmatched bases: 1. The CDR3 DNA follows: TGTGCCATCAGTGAGTCTGGGACAGGGAATGAAAAACTGTTTTTT. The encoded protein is CAISESGTGNEKLFF.

The CDR3 spells CASSLDPADEKLFF. CDR3 sequence (DNA): TGTGCCAGCAGCTTGGACCCAGCCGATGAAAAACTGTTTTTT. V usage is TRBV5-6 and J usage is TRBJ1-4; D call uncertain. Per the germline V gene, CDR1 is SGHDT and CDR2 is YYEEEE. V gave up 0 bases and J gave up 6 bases, with 9 bases separating them. This CDR3 contains 14 residues.